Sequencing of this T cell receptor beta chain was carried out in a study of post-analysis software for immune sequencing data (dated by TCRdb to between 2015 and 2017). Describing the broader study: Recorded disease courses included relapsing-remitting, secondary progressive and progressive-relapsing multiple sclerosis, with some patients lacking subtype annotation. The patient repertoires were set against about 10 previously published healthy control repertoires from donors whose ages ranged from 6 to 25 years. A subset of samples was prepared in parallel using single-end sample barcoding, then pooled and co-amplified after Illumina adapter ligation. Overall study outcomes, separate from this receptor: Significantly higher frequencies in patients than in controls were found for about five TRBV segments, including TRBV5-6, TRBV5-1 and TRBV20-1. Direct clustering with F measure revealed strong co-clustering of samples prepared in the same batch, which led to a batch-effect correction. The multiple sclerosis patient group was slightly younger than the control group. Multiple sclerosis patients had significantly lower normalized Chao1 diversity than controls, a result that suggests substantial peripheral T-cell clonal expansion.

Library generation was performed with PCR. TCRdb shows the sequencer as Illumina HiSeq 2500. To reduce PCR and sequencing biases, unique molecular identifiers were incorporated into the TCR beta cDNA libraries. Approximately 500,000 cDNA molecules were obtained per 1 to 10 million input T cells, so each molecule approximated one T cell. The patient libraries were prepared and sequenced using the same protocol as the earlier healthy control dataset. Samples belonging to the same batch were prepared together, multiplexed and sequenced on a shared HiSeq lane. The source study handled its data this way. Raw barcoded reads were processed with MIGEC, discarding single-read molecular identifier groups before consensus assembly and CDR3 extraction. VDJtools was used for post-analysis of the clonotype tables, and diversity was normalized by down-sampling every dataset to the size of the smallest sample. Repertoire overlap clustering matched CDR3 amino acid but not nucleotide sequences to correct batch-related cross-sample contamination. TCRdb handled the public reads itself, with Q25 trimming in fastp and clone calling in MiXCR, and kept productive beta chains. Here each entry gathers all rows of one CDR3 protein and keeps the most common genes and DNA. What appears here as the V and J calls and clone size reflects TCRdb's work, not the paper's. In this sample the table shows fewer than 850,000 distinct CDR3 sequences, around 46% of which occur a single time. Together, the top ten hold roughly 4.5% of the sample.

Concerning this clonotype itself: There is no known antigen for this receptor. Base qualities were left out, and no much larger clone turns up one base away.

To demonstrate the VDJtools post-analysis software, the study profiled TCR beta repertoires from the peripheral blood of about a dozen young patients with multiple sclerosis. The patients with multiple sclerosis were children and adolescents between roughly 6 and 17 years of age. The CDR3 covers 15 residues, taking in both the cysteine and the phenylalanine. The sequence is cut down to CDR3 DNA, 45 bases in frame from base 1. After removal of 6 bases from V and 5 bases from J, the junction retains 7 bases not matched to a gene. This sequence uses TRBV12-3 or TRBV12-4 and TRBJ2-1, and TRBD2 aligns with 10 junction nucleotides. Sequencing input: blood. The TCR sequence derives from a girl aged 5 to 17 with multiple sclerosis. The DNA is TGTGCCAGCAGGCGTCTAGCGGGAGTGGACAATGAGCAGTTCTTC. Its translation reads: CASRRLAGVDNEQFF.